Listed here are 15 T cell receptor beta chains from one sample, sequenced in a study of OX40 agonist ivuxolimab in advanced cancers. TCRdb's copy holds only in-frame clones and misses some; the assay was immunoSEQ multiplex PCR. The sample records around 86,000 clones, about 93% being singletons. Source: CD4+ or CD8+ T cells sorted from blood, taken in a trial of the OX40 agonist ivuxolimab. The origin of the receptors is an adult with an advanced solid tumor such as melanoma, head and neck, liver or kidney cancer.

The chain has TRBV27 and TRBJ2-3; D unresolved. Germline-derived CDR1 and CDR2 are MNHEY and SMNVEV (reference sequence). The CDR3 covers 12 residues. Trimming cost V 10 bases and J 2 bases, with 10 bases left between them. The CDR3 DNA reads TGTGCCAACCCCCCATTCACAGATACGCAGTATTTT. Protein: CANPPFTDTQYF.

This CDR3 reads CASRSGTGDGYTF. The CDR3 DNA follows: TGTGCCAGCAGATCCGGGACAGGGGACGGCTACACCTTC. This chain links TRBV6-6 with TRBJ1-2; 10 bases align to TRBD1. The length of the CDR3 is 13 residues. V gave up 6 bases and J gave up 8 bases; unmatched junction bases: 6. Germline V gene lookup returns CDR1 MNHNY and CDR2 SVGAGI (reference sequence).

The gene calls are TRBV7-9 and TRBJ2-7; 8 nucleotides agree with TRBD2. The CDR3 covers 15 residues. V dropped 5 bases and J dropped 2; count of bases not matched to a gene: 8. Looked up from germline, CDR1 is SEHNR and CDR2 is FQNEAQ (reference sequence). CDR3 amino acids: CASSPPIAGTYEQYF. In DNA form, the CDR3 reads TGTGCCAGCAGCCCCCCTATAGCGGGAACCTACGAGCAGTACTTC.

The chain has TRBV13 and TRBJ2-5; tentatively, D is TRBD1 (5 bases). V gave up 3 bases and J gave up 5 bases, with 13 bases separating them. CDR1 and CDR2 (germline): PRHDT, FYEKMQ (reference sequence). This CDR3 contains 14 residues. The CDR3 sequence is CASSFFRAGETQYF. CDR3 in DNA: TGTGCCAGCAGCTTTTTCAGGGCAGGGGAGACCCAGTACTTC.

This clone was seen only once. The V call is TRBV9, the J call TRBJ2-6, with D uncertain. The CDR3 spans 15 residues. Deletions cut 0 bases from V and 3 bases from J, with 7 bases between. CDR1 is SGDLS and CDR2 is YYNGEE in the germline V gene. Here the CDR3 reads CASSVDGYGANVLTF. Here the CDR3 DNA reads TGTGCCAGCAGCGTAGATGGGTATGGGGCCAACGTCCTGACTTTC. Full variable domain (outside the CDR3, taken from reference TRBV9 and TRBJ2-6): DSGVTQTPKHLITATGQRVTLRCSPRSGDLSVYWYQQSLDQGLQFLIQYYNGEERAKGNILERFSAQQFPDLHSELNLSSLELGDSALYFCASSVDGYGANVLTFGAGSRLTVL.

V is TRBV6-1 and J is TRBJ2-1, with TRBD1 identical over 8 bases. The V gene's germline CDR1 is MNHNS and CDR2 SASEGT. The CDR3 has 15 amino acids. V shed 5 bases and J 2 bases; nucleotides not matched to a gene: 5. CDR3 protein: CASSIPGQAYNEQFF. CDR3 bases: TGTGCCAGCAGTATCCCGGGACAGGCCTACAATGAGCAGTTCTTC.

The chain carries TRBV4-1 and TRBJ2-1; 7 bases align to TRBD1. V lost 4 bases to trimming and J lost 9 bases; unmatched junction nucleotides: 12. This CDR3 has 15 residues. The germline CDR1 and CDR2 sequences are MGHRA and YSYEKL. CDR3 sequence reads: CASSPNGGRGSEQFF. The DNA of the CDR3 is TGCGCCAGCAGCCCAAACGGCGGCAGGGGGAGTGAGCAGTTCTTC.

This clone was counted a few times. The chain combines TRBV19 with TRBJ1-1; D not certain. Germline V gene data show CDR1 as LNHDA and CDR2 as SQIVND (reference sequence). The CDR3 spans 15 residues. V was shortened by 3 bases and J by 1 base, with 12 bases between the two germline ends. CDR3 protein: CASSMVITPNTEAFF. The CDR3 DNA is TGTGCCAGTAGTATGGTGATTACACCGAACACTGAAGCTTTCTTT. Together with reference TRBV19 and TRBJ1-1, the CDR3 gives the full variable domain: DGGITQSPKYLFRKEGQNVTLSCEQNLNHDAMYWYRQDPGQGLRLIYYSQIVNDFQKGDIAEGYSVSREKKESFPLTVTSAQKNPTAFYLCASSMVITPNTEAFFGQGTRLTVV.

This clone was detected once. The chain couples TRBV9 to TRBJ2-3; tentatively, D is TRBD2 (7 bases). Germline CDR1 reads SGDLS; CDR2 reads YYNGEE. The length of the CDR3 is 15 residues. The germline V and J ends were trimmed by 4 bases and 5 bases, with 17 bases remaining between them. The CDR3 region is CASSFSDGGRDTQYF. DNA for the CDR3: TGTGCCAGCAGCTTCTCAGACGGGGGGCGAGATACGCAGTATTTT.

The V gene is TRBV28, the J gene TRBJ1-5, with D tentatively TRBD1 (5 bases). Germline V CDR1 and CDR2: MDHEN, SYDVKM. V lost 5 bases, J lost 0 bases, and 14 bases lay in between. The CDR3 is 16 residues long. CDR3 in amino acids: CASSPTGTGSNQPQHF. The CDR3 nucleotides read TGTGCCAGCAGTCCTACTGGGACGGGTAGCAATCAGCCCCAGCATTTT.

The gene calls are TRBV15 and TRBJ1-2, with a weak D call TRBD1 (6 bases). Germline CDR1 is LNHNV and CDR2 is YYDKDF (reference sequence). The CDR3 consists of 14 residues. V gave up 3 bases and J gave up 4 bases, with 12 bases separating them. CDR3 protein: CATSSRTERYGYTF. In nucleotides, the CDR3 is TGTGCCACCAGCAGCAGGACAGAACGCTATGGCTACACCTTC.

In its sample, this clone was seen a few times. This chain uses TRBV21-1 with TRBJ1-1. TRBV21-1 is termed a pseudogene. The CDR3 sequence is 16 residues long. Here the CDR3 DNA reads TGTGCCAGCAGCGTAGAGTCGGAGGGGACGAACACTGAAGCTTTCTTT. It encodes CASSVESEGTNTEAFF.

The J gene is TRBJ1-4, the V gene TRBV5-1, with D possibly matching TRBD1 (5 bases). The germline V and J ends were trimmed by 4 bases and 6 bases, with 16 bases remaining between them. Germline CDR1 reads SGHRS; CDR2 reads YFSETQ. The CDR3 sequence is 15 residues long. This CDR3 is CASSAYRDGDEKLFF. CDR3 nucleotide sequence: TGCGCCAGCAGCGCATACCGGGACGGCGATGAAAAACTGTTTTTT.

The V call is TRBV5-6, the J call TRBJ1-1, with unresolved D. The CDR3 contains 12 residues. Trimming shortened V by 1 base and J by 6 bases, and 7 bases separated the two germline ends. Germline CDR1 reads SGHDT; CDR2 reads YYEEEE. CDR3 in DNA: TGTGCCAGCAGCTTGTATTCGGCTGAAGCTTTCTTT. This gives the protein CASSLYSAEAFF.

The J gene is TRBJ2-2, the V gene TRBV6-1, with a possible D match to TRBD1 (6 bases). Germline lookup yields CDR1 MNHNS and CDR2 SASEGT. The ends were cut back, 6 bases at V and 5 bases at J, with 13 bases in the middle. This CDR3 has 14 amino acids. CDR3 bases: TGTGCCAGCAGGCTGGGGGCATATACCGGGGAGCTGTTTTTT. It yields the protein CASRLGAYTGELFF.